This entry lists 21 T cell receptor beta chains sequenced from one sample in a study of blood T cell repertoires in COVID-19. The data were produced by immunoSEQ multiplex PCR, yet TCRdb's version contains in-frame clones alone and is incomplete. This sample has roughly 230,000 clones; 80% to 85% occur once, and the top ten carry over 9.5%. Source material: peripheral blood. The receptors stem from a woman of 80 years or more with COVID-19, enrolled during active disease.

The chain employs TRBV24-1 and TRBJ1-5; tentative D call: TRBD1 (5 bases). Germline assignment: CDR1 KGHDR and CDR2 SFDVKD. The length of the CDR3 is 16 residues. Trimming stripped 2 bases from V and 4 bases from J, with 14 bases between. The CDR3 sequence is CATSDSDSGPNQPQHF. Here the CDR3 DNA reads TGTGCCACCAGTGATTCTGACAGTGGGCCTAATCAGCCCCAGCATTTT.

CDR3 region: CASSRGQGYGYTF. In DNA form, the CDR3 reads TGTGCCAGCAGCCGAGGACAGGGCTATGGCTACACCTTC. This sequence joins TRBV3-1 (or the pseudogene TRBV3-2) and TRBJ1-2; 8 nucleotides agree with TRBD1. J gave up 4 bases and V 4 bases, and 2 bases lay outside the gene matches. CDR3 length: 13 residues. Germline V lookup: CDR1 LGHDT, CDR2 YNNKEL (reference sequence).

This clone came up once. V gene TRBV11-2 combines with J gene TRBJ2-2; tentatively, D is TRBD1 (6 bases). Germline assignment: CDR1 SGHAT and CDR2 FQNNGV. Trimming took off 1 base at V and 1 base at J, with 13 bases between the two ends. CDR3 length: 17 amino acids. As DNA, the CDR3 is TGTGCCAGCAGCTTAGTTTCTGGGACACTGAACACCGGGGAGCTGTTTTTT. Its translation: CASSLVSGTLNTGELFF.

This chain joins TRBV12-2 and TRBJ2-4; TRBD1, as called in the table, went unchecked against the DNA. TRBV12-2 is a pseudogene segment. The CDR3 loop spans 17 amino acids. The CDR3 DNA reads as TGTGCAAGTCGTTTTCACAGGGACGGACTAGCCAAAAACATTCAGTACTTC. It encodes CASRFHRDGLAKNIQYF.

The V and J genes are TRBV6-1 and TRBJ1-4, with D perhaps matching TRBD1 (5 bases). Germline-derived CDR1 and CDR2 are MNHNS and SASEGT. The CDR3 is made up of 13 amino acids. V gave up 2 bases and J gave up 6 bases, with 7 bases separating them. The CDR3: CASSEQGYEKLFF. CDR3 coding DNA: TGTGCCAGCAGTGAACAGGGATATGAAAAACTGTTTTTT.

This chain connects TRBV27 to TRBJ2-3, with D uncertain. Germline values: CDR1 MNHEY, CDR2 SMNVEV (reference sequence). The CDR3 is 14 amino acids. V lost 2 bases, J lost 3 bases, and 9 bases lay in between. The CDR3 DNA reads as TGTGCCAGCAGTTTAAACAGCTGGACAGATACGCAGTATTTT. Its translation is CASSLNSWTDTQYF.

Regarding this clone: Other DNA sequences from this sample encode an identical CDR3 as well. V and J are TRBV5-1 and TRBJ2-2; 9 bases are a match to TRBD2. This CDR3 spans 15 amino acids. The junction had 4 bases not matched to a gene; V was cut back by 6 bases and J by 1 base. Germline V gene data show CDR1 as SGHRS and CDR2 as YFSETQ. CDR3 sequence: CASNRAGGNTGELFF. The DNA for the CDR3 is TGCGCCAGCAATAGAGCGGGGGGGAACACCGGGGAGCTGTTTTTT.

This chain joins TRBV27 and TRBJ2-3, with TRBD2 matching over 13 bases. This CDR3 has 17 amino acids. Trimming removed 6 bases from V and 6 bases from J; junction bases left unmatched: 12. In germline, CDR1 is MNHEY, CDR2 SMNVEV (reference sequence). Written as DNA, the CDR3 is TGTGCCAGCAGCCTACGTTGGACTAGCGGGGGCCGCGATACGCAGTATTTT. Encoded protein: CASSLRWTSGGRDTQYF.

This chain links TRBV29-1 with TRBJ1-1; no clear D. Deletions cut 8 bases from V and 4 bases from J, with 29 bases between. The CDR3 extends over 17 amino acids. Germline V CDR1 and CDR2: SQVTM, ANQGSEA. This CDR3 is CSPSAGIDWGGGTEAFF. Written as DNA, the CDR3 is TGCAGCCCCTCGGCGGGGATCGACTGGGGAGGCGGCACTGAAGCTTTCTTT. Filled out from reference TRBV29-1 and TRBJ1-1, the complete variable domain reads SAVISQKPSRDICQRGTSLTIQCQVDSQVTMMFWYRQQPGQSLTLIATANQGSEATYESGFVIDKFPISRPNLTFSTLTVSNMSPEDSSIYLCSPSAGIDWGGGTEAFFGQGTRLTVV.

The CDR3 DNA is TGTGCCAGCAGCCGAGGACAGGGACATGAGCAGTTCTTC. Protein sequence: CASSRGQGHEQFF. This rearrangement joins TRBV6-5 to TRBJ2-1, with 8 bases aligning to TRBD1. The V gene end was trimmed by 6 bases and the J gene end by 8 bases; junction bases not matched to a gene: 6. Germline CDR1 is MNHEY and CDR2 is SVGAGI. The CDR3 contains 13 residues.

The chain carries TRBV16 and TRBJ1-3; D might be TRBD1 (6 bases). The length of the CDR3 is 18 residues. V was pared by 0 bases and J by 0 bases, with 15 bases between. CDR1 and CDR2 (germline): KGHSY, FQNENV. CDR3 protein: CASSQSIQGMSSGNTIYF. CDR3 nucleotide sequence: TGTGCCAGCAGCCAATCGATCCAGGGGATGAGCTCTGGAAACACCATATATTTT.

The chain uses TRBV10-3 and TRBJ2-3, with 7 bases identical to TRBD2. CDR3 length: 17 amino acids. Germline trimming cut 3 bases from V and 0 bases from J; bases unmatched to any gene: 9. Germline assignment: CDR1 ENHRY and CDR2 SYGVKD. The CDR3 is CAISDPPGGSSTDTQYF. The DNA of the CDR3 is TGTGCCATCAGTGACCCTCCGGGCGGGAGCAGCACAGATACGCAGTATTTT.

J is TRBJ1-6 and V is TRBV19, with 8 bases identical to TRBD1. Losses at the gene ends were 1 base for V and 3 bases for J; bases not matched to a gene: 2. CDR3 size: 16 residues. Germline CDR1 and CDR2: LNHDA and SQIVND (reference sequence). The CDR3 is CASSIGDRNYNSPLHF. The CDR3 region has the DNA TGTGCCAGTAGTATAGGGGACAGGAACTATAATTCACCCCTCCACTTT. Filled out from reference TRBV19 and TRBJ1-6, the complete variable domain reads DGGITQSPKYLFRKEGQNVTLSCEQNLNHDAMYWYRQDPGQGLRLIYYSQIVNDFQKGDIAEGYSVSREKKESFPLTVTSAQKNPTAFYLCASSIGDRNYNSPLHFGNGTRLTVT.

The chain combines TRBV5-1 with TRBJ2-1; 9 nucleotides match TRBD2. Germline V CDR1 and CDR2: SGHRS, YFSETQ. The CDR3 totals 15 residues. V dropped 2 bases and J dropped 9; count of bases not matched to a gene: 9. The CDR3 DNA follows: TGCGCCAGCAGCTTTCGCCCGACTAGCGGCGGTGAGCAGTTCTTC. Protein product: CASSFRPTSGGEQFF.

This chain uses TRBV19 with TRBJ2-3; 10 bases line up with TRBD2. Germline V gives CDR1 LNHDA, CDR2 SQIVND (reference sequence). The CDR3 consists of 16 residues. V gave up 4 bases and J gave up 4 bases; unmatched junction bases: 8. The CDR3 here is CASSRGVAGGPDTQYF. The CDR3 DNA is TGTGCCAGTAGTAGGGGAGTAGCGGGGGGACCAGATACGCAGTATTTT.

This clone came up a few times. The chain recombines TRBV6-6 with TRBJ1-2; no clear D. This CDR3 region has 13 residues. Between the trimmed V and J ends, which lost 7 bases and 4 bases, there was a span of 13 bases. Germline assignment: CDR1 MNHNY and CDR2 SVGAGI (reference sequence). The DNA of the CDR3 is TGTGCCAGCACATCTCCTTCGGGCTATGGCTACACCTTC. It encodes CASTSPSGYGYTF.

V usage is TRBV25-1 and J usage is TRBJ1-6; the D is unclear. V was trimmed by 7 bases and J by 8 bases, leaving 9 bases between them. The CDR3 runs to 12 residues. Per the germline V gene, CDR1 is MGHDK and CDR2 is SYGVNS. In DNA, the CDR3 is TGTGCCAGCAATTGGGGAGATTCACCCCTCCACTTT. Protein sequence: CASNWGDSPLHF.

This chain connects TRBV6-4 to TRBJ1-3, with D possibly being TRBD1 (5 bases). V lost 2 bases and J 9 bases, leaving 17 bases between the germline ends. This CDR3 region has 15 residues. CDR1 is MRHNA, CDR2 SNTAGT, per germline. The CDR3 coding sequence is TGTGCCAGCAGTGACGGGGGGTCTCTGGAAGTCACCATATATTTT. Translation gives CASSDGGSLEVTIYF.

The V call is TRBV7-3, the J call TRBJ1-1, with a weak D call TRBD1 (5 bases). V lost 1 base, J lost 1 base, and 13 bases lay in between. The CDR3 is 16 residues long. Germline lookup yields CDR1 SGHTA and CDR2 FQGTGA. Written as DNA, the CDR3 is TGTGCCAGCAGCTTAAATCCAGGGCAGCGGAACACTGAAGCTTTCTTT. It encodes CASSLNPGQRNTEAFF.

This clone was observed a single time. CDR3 sequence: CASSLGQGDLQNEKLFF. CDR3 DNA: TGTGCCAGCAGCTTGGGACAGGGAGATTTACAAAATGAAAAACTGTTTTTT. The V and J genes are TRBV5-5 and TRBJ1-4, with 7 positions matching TRBD1. In germline, CDR1 is SGHKS, CDR2 YYEKEE (reference sequence). After removal of 0 bases from V and 5 bases from J, the junction contained 10 bases not matched to a gene. The CDR3 is made up of 17 amino acids.

The chain carries TRBV5-1 and TRBJ2-6; 7 positions match TRBD1. CDR1 is SGHRS and CDR2 is YFSETQ in the germline V gene. The CDR3 covers 19 residues. Trimming removed 0 bases from V and 0 bases from J; junction bases left unmatched: 9. CDR3 nucleotide sequence: TGCGCCAGCAGCTTGGAACCGAGACAGGGCATCTCTGGGGCCAACGTCCTGACTTTC. Translated: CASSLEPRQGISGANVLTF.